This is a list of T cell receptor beta chains from one sample in a study of blood T cell repertoires in COVID-19. Using immunoSEQ multiplex PCR, the repertoire was profiled, and TCRdb retains in-frame clones only, with some absent. The table lists over 150,000 clones, around nine tenths of them singletons, with about 0.54% in the top ten. The source material was peripheral blood. These receptors were obtained from a man aged 50 or older with acute or convalescent COVID-19. Both conserved end residues are trimmed from each CDR3. Fields, in order: V gene, J gene, CDR3 protein.

V: TRBV30; J: TRBJ2-5; CDR3: AWRTGETQY
V: TRBV11-1; J: TRBJ2-2; CDR3: ASSGREYYTGELF
V: TRBV4-3; J: TRBJ2-2; CDR3: ASSRGQVNTGELF
V: TRBV2; J: TRBJ2-2; CDR3: ASKEQGAVTGELF
V: TRBV27; J: TRBJ1-1; CDR3: ASSSHRGNTEAF
V: TRBV11-2; J: TRBJ2-5; CDR3: ASSLERQETQY
V: TRBV7-3; J: TRBJ2-3; CDR3: ASSLTPGTGGGDTQY
V: TRBV5-5; J: TRBJ2-1; CDR3: ASSLARSSYNEQF
V: TRBV25-1; J: TRBJ2-1; CDR3: ASSESFRTGKDEQF
V: TRBV10-1; J: TRBJ1-3; CDR3: ASSESTRAGNTIY
V: TRBV2; J: TRBJ1-5; CDR3: ASGIRGNQPQH
V: TRBV5-6; J: TRBJ2-3; CDR3: ASSFTGSTDTQY